This T cell receptor (beta chain) was sequenced for a study of hypomethylating agent response in myelodysplastic syndrome. Study-wide background: Of roughly ten patients, about 5 carried TET2, the most frequent mutation.

Each sample had approximately 430 ng DNA, as two 200 ng replicates, at survey resolution. Only in-frame clones appear in the TCRdb table, and some are missing; sequencing was by immunoSEQ multiplex PCR. The table has approximately 5,500 clones, approximately 82% seen once. Whole-study results and caveats: More novel clonotypes appeared in responders; more contracted clonotypes appeared in non-responders after treatment. Across all patients and within response groups, hypomethylating treatment left richness, diversity and clonality without significant change.

This clone was seen a handful of times. Its cognate antigen is unknown. Germline CDR1 LNHDA, CDR2 SQIVND (reference sequence). The CDR3 runs 13 residues. The germline V and J ends were trimmed by 1 base and 9 bases, with 10 bases remaining between them. The V gene is TRBV19, the J gene TRBJ1-5, with D maybe TRBD1 (6 bases). Sample: bone marrow, taken before or after starting hypomethylating agent treatment for myelodysplastic syndrome (not recorded which). This TCR came from a human donor with myelodysplastic syndrome. DNA of the CDR3: TGTGCCAGTAGTATAGCGGGGGCTCGGCCCCAGCATTTT. It yields the protein CASSIAGARPQHF. Filled out from reference TRBV19 and TRBJ1-5, the complete variable domain reads DGGITQSPKYLFRKEGQNVTLSCEQNLNHDAMYWYRQDPGQGLRLIYYSQIVNDFQKGDIAEGYSVSREKKESFPLTVTSAQKNPTAFYLCASSIAGARPQHFGDGTRLSIL.